The 14 T cell receptor beta chains reported below all come from one sample, sequenced in a study of monozygotic twins with inflammatory bowel disease. TCRdb derives one entry per CDR3 protein from the 5' RACE reads, leaving out DNA. With about 160,000 distinct CDR3 sequences in the sample, the ten largest clones hold approximately 2.8%. Sequencing input: blood. These TCRs come from a human donor with ulcerative colitis or Crohn's disease, or a healthy co-twin of an affected twin (not recorded which).

V is TRBV10-3 and J is TRBJ2-1; TCRdb calls TRBD2, which cannot be checked without DNA. Germline CDR1 ENHRY, CDR2 SYGVKD. The CDR3 loop spans 13 amino acids. The CDR3 here is CAVSGGSYNEQFF.

This chain connects TRBV6-5 to TRBJ2-6; TCRdb selects TRBD1, and the lack of DNA leaves this call unchecked. The V gene's germline CDR1 is MNHEY and CDR2 SVGAGI. CDR3 length: 15 residues. The chain's CDR3 is CASSSPRDRGLVLTF.

The chain recombines TRBV5-1 with TRBJ2-7; there is no DNA to check the TCRdb D call of TRBD1. Germline V gene sequence: CDR1 SGHRS, CDR2 YFSETQ. CDR3 size: 13 residues. The CDR3 is CASSRGQGNPPYF.

This chain joins TRBV7-2 and TRBJ2-5; the TRBD2 assignment by TCRdb is unverifiable without DNA. The CDR3 runs 15 residues. Germline V gives CDR1 SGHTA, CDR2 FQGNSA. CDR3 amino acids: CASSLAGSPKETQYF. The full variable domain, its missing parts supplied by reference TRBV7-2 and TRBJ2-5, is GAGVSQSPSNKVTEKGKDVELRCDPISGHTALYWYRQSLGQGLEFLIYFQGNSAPDKSGLPSDRFSAERTGGSVSTLTIQRTQQEDSAVYLCASSLAGSPKETQYFGPGTRLLVL.

This sequence joins TRBV19 and TRBJ2-1; TCRdb lists TRBD1, though no DNA is available to test this call. The CDR3 runs to 16 residues. CDR1 is LNHDA and CDR2 is SQIVND in the germline V gene (reference sequence). CDR3 sequence reads: CASTLIRQGGGNEQFF.

The rearrangement links TRBV24-1 to TRBJ2-1; the TRBD2 assignment by TCRdb is unverifiable without DNA. The CDR3 spans 17 residues. Looked up from germline, CDR1 is KGHDR and CDR2 is SFDVKD. The CDR3 is CATSDLLSGRSHNEQFF.

This chain uses TRBV9 with TRBJ2-7; the D gene TCRdb calls, TRBD1, cannot be checked with no DNA. The CDR3 sequence is 14 residues long. Germline lookup yields CDR1 SGDLS and CDR2 YYNGEE. The CDR3 loop reads CASSTNSGRGEQYF.

The chain recombines TRBV6-2 or TRBV6-3 with TRBJ2-7; TCRdb lists TRBD1, though no DNA is available to test this call. CDR3 length: 13 amino acids. Germline V CDR1 and CDR2: MNHEY, SVGEGT. The CDR3 protein is CASRQGNPYEQYF.

The chain employs TRBV27 and TRBJ1-1. This CDR3 has 16 amino acids. CDR1 and CDR2 (germline): MNHEY, SMNVEV (reference sequence). CDR3 loop: CASSLFIGKGVTEAFF.

The chain links TRBV7-2 to TRBJ1-3; lacking DNA, the TRBD1 call made by TCRdb goes unchecked. CDR1 and CDR2 from the germline V gene are SGHTA and FQGNSA. There are 15 residues in the CDR3. The CDR3 region is CASSRNRGLRNTIYF.

CDR3 loop: CASSPRTVEAFF. The chain joins TRBV7-2 to TRBJ1-1; lacking DNA, the TRBD1 call made by TCRdb goes unchecked. The CDR3 spans 12 residues. Germline V CDR1 and CDR2: SGHTA, FQGNSA. Variable domain in full (rest from reference TRBV7-2 and TRBJ1-1): GAGVSQSPSNKVTEKGKDVELRCDPISGHTALYWYRQSLGQGLEFLIYFQGNSAPDKSGLPSDRFSAERTGGSVSTLTIQRTQQEDSAVYLCASSPRTVEAFFGQGTRLTVV.

The J gene is TRBJ1-5, the V gene TRBV30. The germline V gene encodes CDR1 GTSNPN and CDR2 SVGIG (reference sequence). This CDR3 is 14 amino acids long. The CDR3 sequence is CAWNGGISDQPQHF.

This rearrangement joins TRBV29-1 to TRBJ2-1; the TCRdb D gene call, TRBD2, has no DNA to confirm it. There are 14 residues in the CDR3. CDR1 SQVTM and CDR2 ANQGSEA come from the germline V gene. The CDR3 protein is CSVGSLAGNNEQFF.

The chain links TRBV14 to TRBJ1-1; TCRdb's D gene call, TRBD1, goes unchecked for lack of DNA. Germline values: CDR1 SGHDN, CDR2 FVKESK. The CDR3 has 15 amino acids. The CDR3 is CASSPRWGGGTEAFF.